This T cell receptor beta chain was recovered during a study of identifying expanded T cells in peripheral blood. Study findings and constraints: Variance in clone template counts between roughly 2-week samples significantly increased with total template count across all healthy donors. Over around two and four weeks, about 16.4 and 19 clones changed, versus around 1.2 between replicates.

Collection occurred without any documented infections or immune events in donors. Clones were read by immunoSEQ multiplex PCR, and TCRdb kept only the in-frame ones, dropping some. Found here are around 130,000 clones, 80% to 90% of them singletons; the top ten hold around 8.2%. Of note for this clone: Its antigen remains unidentified.

The sequenced sample was blood. The TCR comes from a person aged 18 to 75 in good health.

CDR3 nucleotide sequence: TGCGCCAGCGGACACAGGGGTTCCGGGGAGCTGTTTTTT. It yields the protein CASGHRGSGELFF. V and J are TRBV4-3 and TRBJ2-2, with TRBD1 matching over 7 bases. The CDR3 spans 13 residues. V lost 8 bases and J lost 6; bases outside the gene matches: 6. Germline V gene lookup returns CDR1 LGHNA and CDR2 YSLEER.